This T cell receptor beta chain originates from a study of T cell repertoires in cytomegalovirus infection. The wider study: Signatures in public TCR beta sequences pointed to both CMV infection and matching HLA type. Study observations and caveats: Cumulated frequencies of public TCR beta families served to identify carriers of CMV plus the relevant HLA. Ex vivo, HLA-C-restricted CMV-specific TCR beta clonotypes prevailed over the rest of the response.

The CDR3 runs 16 residues. Trimming pared 6 bases from V and 0 bases from J, leaving 17 bases between. This clonotype was seen ten or more times. What it recognizes is unknown. A single record per CDR3 protein comes from TCRdb applying MiXCR to the reads. The table lists fewer than 350,000 distinct CDR3 sequences, roughly a sixth of them singletons. V gene TRBV12-3 or TRBV12-4 combines with J gene TRBJ1-2; D not resolved. Sequencing was performed on PBMCs. The clonotype was recovered from a human donor in good health (CMV status not recorded). Some clones in this sample may be carry-over from other donors' samples. The CDR3 loop is CASSYPAGGANYGYTF. The CDR3 nucleotides read TGTGCCAGCAGCTACCCCGCCGGTGGGGCTAACTATGGCTACACCTTC.